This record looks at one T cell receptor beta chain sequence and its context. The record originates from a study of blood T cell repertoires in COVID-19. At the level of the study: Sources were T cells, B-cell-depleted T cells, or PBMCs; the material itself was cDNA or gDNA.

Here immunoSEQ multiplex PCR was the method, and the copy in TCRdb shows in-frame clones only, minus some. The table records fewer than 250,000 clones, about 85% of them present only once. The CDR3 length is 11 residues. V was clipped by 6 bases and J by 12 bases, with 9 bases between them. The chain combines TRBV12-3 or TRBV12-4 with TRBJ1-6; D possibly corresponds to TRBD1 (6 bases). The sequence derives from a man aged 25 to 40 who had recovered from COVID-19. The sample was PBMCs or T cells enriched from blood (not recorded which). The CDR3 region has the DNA TGTGCCAGCAGCGTAGGGGGACCCCTCCACTTT. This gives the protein CASSVGGPLHF.